The T cell receptor beta chain under discussion was sequenced for a study of blood T cells in healthy people across ages. Findings of the study overall: Diversity of TCR beta per million T cells declined in a roughly linear way with age. Percentage of naive T cells showed a strong correlation with TCR beta diversity. Diversity was higher, and naive CD4+ cells more numerous, in long-lived donors than in aged donors.

A second about 7 to 12 cycle PCR used barcoded and J-beta primers. Each cDNA molecule received a tag from a template-switch adaptor that had 12 random nucleotides. Using its own MiXCR run on the 5' RACE reads, TCRdb lists one record per CDR3 protein. The sample carries approximately 2,000,000 distinct CDR3 sequences, more than 35% recorded once. Note on this clonotype: Its antigen is still unknown.

This receptor was taken from a human donor in good health. The sequencing sample was made of blood.

This chain's CDR3 is CATSEQGIGQYF. Written as DNA, the CDR3 is TGTGCCACCAGTGAACAGGGGATTGGGCAGTACTTC. The chain uses TRBV24-1 and TRBJ2-4; 7 bases map to TRBD1. Per germline, CDR1 KGHDR and CDR2 SFDVKD. V trimming: 4 bases; J trimming: 13 bases; junction bases outside the gene matches: 6. The CDR3 covers 12 residues.